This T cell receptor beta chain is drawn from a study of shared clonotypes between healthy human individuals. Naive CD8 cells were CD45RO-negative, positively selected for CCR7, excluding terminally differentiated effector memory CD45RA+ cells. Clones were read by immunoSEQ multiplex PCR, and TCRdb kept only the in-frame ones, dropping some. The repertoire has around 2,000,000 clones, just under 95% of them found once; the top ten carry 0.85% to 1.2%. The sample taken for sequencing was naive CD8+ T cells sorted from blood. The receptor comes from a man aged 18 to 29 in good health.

CDR3 amino acids: CASSFLGLYEQYF. The CDR3 nucleotides are TGTGCCAGCAGCTTCCTCGGACTCTACGAGCAGTACTTC. This chain uses TRBV7-9 with TRBJ2-7, with a tentative D call TRBD2 (5 bases). The CDR3 length is 13 residues. In germline, CDR1 is SEHNR, CDR2 FQNEAQ (reference sequence). V was trimmed by 3 bases and J by 3 bases, leaving 9 bases between them.